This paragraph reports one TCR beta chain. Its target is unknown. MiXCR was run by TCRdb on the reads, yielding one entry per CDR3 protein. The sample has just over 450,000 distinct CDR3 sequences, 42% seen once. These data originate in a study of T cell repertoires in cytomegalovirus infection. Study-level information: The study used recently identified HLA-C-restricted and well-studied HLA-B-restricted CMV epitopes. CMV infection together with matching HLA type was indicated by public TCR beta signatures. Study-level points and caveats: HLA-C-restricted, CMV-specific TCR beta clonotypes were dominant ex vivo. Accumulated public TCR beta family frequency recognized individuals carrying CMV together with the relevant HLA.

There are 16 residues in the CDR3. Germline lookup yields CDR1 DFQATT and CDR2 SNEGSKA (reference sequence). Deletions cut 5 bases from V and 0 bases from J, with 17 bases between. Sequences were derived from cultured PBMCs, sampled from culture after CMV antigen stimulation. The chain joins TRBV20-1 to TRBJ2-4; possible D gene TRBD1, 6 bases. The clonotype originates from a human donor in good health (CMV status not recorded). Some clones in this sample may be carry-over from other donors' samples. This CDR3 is CSAEGVGALAKNIQYF. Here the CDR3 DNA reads TGCAGTGCTGAGGGGGTTGGGGCCCTAGCCAAAAACATTCAGTACTTC.